The 17 T cell receptor beta chains below were found in one sample sequenced in a study of chemoradiotherapy in HPV16-positive cancers. Libraries were prepared by immunoSEQ multiplex PCR; TCRdb keeps only in-frame clonotypes and omits some of them. The sample contains 9,500 to 15,000 clones, around three fifths of which appear only once. Sampling was carried out from a patient who underwent chemoradiotherapy. These receptor sequences come from a human donor with HPV-associated anogenital cancer.

This clone was seen once. The J gene is TRBJ1-2, the V gene TRBV27; 7 bases are a match to TRBD1. Germline loops: CDR1 MNHEY, CDR2 SMNVEV (reference sequence). This CDR3 comprises 14 residues. Trimming took 3 bases from V and 7 from J; bases not matched to a gene: 8. CDR3 loop: CASSFRDSSPGYTF. The CDR3 DNA reads TGTGCCAGCAGTTTCCGGGACAGCAGTCCTGGCTACACCTTC.

This chain links TRBV19 with TRBJ2-7, with D maybe TRBD1 (6 bases). Germline V gene data show CDR1 as LNHDA and CDR2 as SQIVND (reference sequence). V dropped 8 bases and J dropped 2 bases, with 16 bases sitting between them. CDR3 size: 14 residues. The CDR3, as DNA: TGTGCCAGTGGACAGCCTCAAGGGGCCTACGAGCAGTACTTC. Its protein product is CASGQPQGAYEQYF. Full variable domain (remainder filled in from reference TRBV19 and TRBJ2-7): DGGITQSPKYLFRKEGQNVTLSCEQNLNHDAMYWYRQDPGQGLRLIYYSQIVNDFQKGDIAEGYSVSREKKESFPLTVTSAQKNPTAFYLCASGQPQGAYEQYFGPGTRLTVT.

This chain connects TRBV5-4 to TRBJ2-7; 8 nucleotides agree with TRBD1. Losses at the gene ends were 0 bases for V and 3 bases for J; bases not matched to a gene: 8. The CDR3 length is 16 residues. The germline CDR1 and CDR2 sequences are SGHNT and YYREEE (reference sequence). CDR3 DNA sequence: TGTGCCAGCAGCTTGGAGGGCAGGGGGCTATACTACGAGCAGTACTTC. Protein product: CASSLEGRGLYYEQYF.

This chain links TRBV19 with TRBJ1-5, with D unresolved. The length of the CDR3 is 12 residues. Germline loops: CDR1 LNHDA, CDR2 SQIVND (reference sequence). Trimming took off 8 bases at V and 2 bases at J, with 7 bases between the two ends. As DNA, the CDR3 is TGTGCCAGTGCGCTAGGCAATCAGCCCCAGCATTTT. Encoded protein: CASALGNQPQHF.

This chain uses TRBV15 with TRBJ1-4, with D tentatively TRBD1 (6 bases). Germline V lookup: CDR1 LNHNV, CDR2 YYDKDF (reference sequence). This CDR3 spans 15 amino acids. V gave up 5 bases and J gave up 14 bases, with 24 bases separating them. CDR3 in DNA: TGTGCCACCAGCCCCCCAGGGGCACCTATTAAAGGGCTGTTTTTT. It specifies CATSPPGAPIKGLFF.

This clone was recorded only once. CDR3 bases: TGTGCCAGCAGTGGACAGCTGAACACCGGGGAGCTGTTTTTT. Translated, it gives CASSGQLNTGELFF. V gene TRBV6-6 combines with J gene TRBJ2-2, with D possibly matching TRBD1 (6 bases). The germline V gene encodes CDR1 MNHNY and CDR2 SVGAGI (reference sequence). This CDR3 spans 14 amino acids. Trimming took 5 bases from V and 1 from J, leaving 8 bases between them.

The sample holds a few counts of this clone. This chain uses TRBV19 with TRBJ1-6; no firm D call. The V end lost 11 bases, the J end lost 1 base, and 24 bases lay between the germline ends. The CDR3 spans 18 residues. The germline V gene encodes CDR1 LNHDA and CDR2 SQIVND (reference sequence). In nucleotides, the CDR3 is TGTGCCGGTAAATGGAGGGTTTTTCGGTATTCCTATAATTCACCCCTCCACTTT. Amino acids: CAGKWRVFRYSYNSPLHF. The entire variable domain, with the rest obtained from reference TRBV19 and TRBJ1-6, is as follows: DGGITQSPKYLFRKEGQNVTLSCEQNLNHDAMYWYRQDPGQGLRLIYYSQIVNDFQKGDIAEGYSVSREKKESFPLTVTSAQKNPTAFYLCAGKWRVFRYSYNSPLHFGNGTRLTVT.

The chain recombines TRBV29-1 with TRBJ1-2; 10 bases align to TRBD1. In germline, CDR1 is SQVTM, CDR2 ANQGSEA. V lost 5 bases, J lost 7 bases, and 7 bases stayed unmatched. This CDR3 contains 13 residues. The CDR3 here is CSVYAGDRGGYTF. The CDR3 DNA follows: TGCAGCGTTTATGCCGGGGACAGGGGTGGCTACACCTTC. The entire variable domain, with the rest obtained from reference TRBV29-1 and TRBJ1-2, is as follows: SAVISQKPSRDICQRGTSLTIQCQVDSQVTMMFWYRQQPGQSLTLIATANQGSEATYESGFVIDKFPISRPNLTFSTLTVSNMSPEDSSIYLCSVYAGDRGGYTFGSGTRLTVV.

This chain joins TRBV7-2 and TRBJ1-1, with 7 bases that match TRBD1. The ends lost 3 bases at V and 4 bases at J; junction bases unmatched: 2. This CDR3 region has 13 residues. CDR1 and CDR2 from the germline V gene are SGHTA and FQGNSA. CDR3 sequence (DNA): TGTGCCAGCAGCTTGCAGGGGGGCACTGAAGCTTTCTTT. It is translated as CASSLQGGTEAFF.

The sample holds a few counts of this clone. CDR3 nucleotides: TGTGCCAGCTCCTCACGGCACACCGAGACCCAGTACTTC. This sequence encodes CASSSRHTETQYF. The chain recombines TRBV18 with TRBJ2-5, with D unresolved. Germline CDR1 is KGHSH and CDR2 is LQKENI. The CDR3 length is 13 residues. V lost 6 bases to trimming and J lost 5 bases, with 13 bases between them.

The chain couples TRBV21-1 to TRBJ1-6. TRBV21-1 is an annotated pseudogene. There are 14 residues in the CDR3. The CDR3 nucleotides read TGTGCCAGCAGCTCGGATTCCGTTGATTCACCCCTCCACTTT. Its translation is CASSSDSVDSPLHF.

This chain links TRBV12-5 with TRBJ2-3; no definite D call. This CDR3 comprises 14 residues. Germline assignment: CDR1 LGHNT and CDR2 FRNRAP. Deletions cut 0 bases from V and 2 bases from J, with 6 bases between. The CDR3 loop is CASGLVPFTDTQYF. CDR3 DNA: TGTGCTAGTGGTTTGGTACCATTCACAGATACGCAGTATTTT.

The chain's CDR3 is CASSLTTSGRGETQYF. The CDR3 DNA reads TGTGCCAGCAGCCTTACGACTAGCGGGAGAGGGGAGACCCAGTACTTC. This chain uses TRBV4-2 with TRBJ2-5; 12 positions match TRBD2. The CDR3 runs to 16 residues. Per germline, CDR1 LGHNA and CDR2 YNFKEQ. Trimming took 4 bases from V and 5 from J; bases not matched to a gene: 8.

The chain is built from TRBV6-4 and TRBJ2-3, with D perhaps matching TRBD2 (6 bases). The CDR3 length is 15 residues. Trimming left V 3 bases short and J 5 bases short, with 15 bases between. The V gene's germline CDR1 is MRHNA and CDR2 SNTAGT. The CDR3 loop reads CASSERDSPGDTQYF. The CDR3 nucleotides read TGTGCCAGCAGTGAGCGGGACTCCCCAGGAGATACGCAGTATTTT.

The CDR3 loop reads CATGLVGKLFF. The CDR3 DNA reads TGTGCTACAGGGTTGGTGGGAAAACTGTTTTTT. The rearrangement links TRBV28 to TRBJ1-4; a weak D match, TRBD1 (6 bases). The V gene's germline CDR1 is MDHEN and CDR2 SYDVKM. The CDR3 sequence is 11 residues long.

The chain uses TRBV5-1 and TRBJ2-5, with 10 bases identical to TRBD2. The ends lost 5 bases at V and 7 bases at J; junction bases unmatched: 8. CDR1 and CDR2 (germline): SGHRS, YFSETQ. The CDR3 consists of 14 residues. The CDR3 DNA sequence: TGCGCCAGCAGAACGAGCGGGGGGGCCGGGACCCAGTACTTC. Translation: CASRTSGGAGTQYF. Supplemented by reference TRBV5-1 and TRBJ2-5, the full variable domain reads KAGVTQTPRYLIKTRGQQVTLSCSPISGHRSVSWYQQTPGQGLQFLFEYFSETQRNKGNFPGRFSGRQFSNSRSEMNVSTLELGDSALYLCASRTSGGAGTQYFGPGTRLLVL.

This clone showed up just a few times. The chain links TRBV5-1 to TRBJ2-5; D is possibly TRBD2 (5 bases). V shed 4 bases and J shed 2 bases, with 15 bases lying between them. The CDR3 spans 15 residues. Germline CDR1 reads SGHRS; CDR2 reads YFSETQ. The CDR3 DNA reads TGCGCCAGCAGCCGTTCCCGGGATCCTCAAGAGACCCAGTACTTC. It codes for CASSRSRDPQETQYF.